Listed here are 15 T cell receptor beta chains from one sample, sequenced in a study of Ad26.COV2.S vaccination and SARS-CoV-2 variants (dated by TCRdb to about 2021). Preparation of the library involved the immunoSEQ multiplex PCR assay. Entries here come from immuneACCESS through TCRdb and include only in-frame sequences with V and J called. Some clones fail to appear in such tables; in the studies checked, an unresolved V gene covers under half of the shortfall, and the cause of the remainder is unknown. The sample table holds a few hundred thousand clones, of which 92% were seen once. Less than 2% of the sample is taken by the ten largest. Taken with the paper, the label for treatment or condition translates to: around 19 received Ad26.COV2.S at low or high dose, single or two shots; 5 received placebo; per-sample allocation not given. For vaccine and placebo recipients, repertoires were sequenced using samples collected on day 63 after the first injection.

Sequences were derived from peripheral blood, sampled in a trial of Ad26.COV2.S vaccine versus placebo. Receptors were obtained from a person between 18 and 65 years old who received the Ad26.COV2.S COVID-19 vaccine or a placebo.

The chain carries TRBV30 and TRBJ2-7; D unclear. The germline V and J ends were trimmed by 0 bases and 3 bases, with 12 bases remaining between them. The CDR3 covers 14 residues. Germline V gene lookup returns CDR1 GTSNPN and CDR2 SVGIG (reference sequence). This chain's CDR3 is CAWSVDNSFYEQYF. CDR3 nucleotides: TGTGCCTGGAGTGTAGATAACAGCTTCTACGAGCAGTACTTC.

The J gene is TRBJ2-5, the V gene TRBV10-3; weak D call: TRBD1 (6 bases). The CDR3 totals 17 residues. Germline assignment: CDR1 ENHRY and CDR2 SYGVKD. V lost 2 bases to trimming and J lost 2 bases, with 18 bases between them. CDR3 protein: CAISEPEGQPTQETQYF. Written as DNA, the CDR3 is TGTGCCATCAGTGAGCCTGAGGGACAACCTACACAAGAGACCCAGTACTTC.

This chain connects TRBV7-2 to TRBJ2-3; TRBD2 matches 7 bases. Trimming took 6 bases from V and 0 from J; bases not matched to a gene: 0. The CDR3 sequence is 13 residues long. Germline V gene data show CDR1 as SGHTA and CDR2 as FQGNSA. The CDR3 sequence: CASRGGSTDTQYF. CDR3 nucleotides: TGTGCCAGCAGGGGAGGGAGCACAGATACGCAGTATTTT. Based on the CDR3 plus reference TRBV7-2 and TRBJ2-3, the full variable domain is GAGVSQSPSNKVTEKGKDVELRCDPISGHTALYWYRQSLGQGLEFLIYFQGNSAPDKSGLPSDRFSAERTGGSVSTLTIQRTQQEDSAVYLCASRGGSTDTQYFGPGTRLTVL.

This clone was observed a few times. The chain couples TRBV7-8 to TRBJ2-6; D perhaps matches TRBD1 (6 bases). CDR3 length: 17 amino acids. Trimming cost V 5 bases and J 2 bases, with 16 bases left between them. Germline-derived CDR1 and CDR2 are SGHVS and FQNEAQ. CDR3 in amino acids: CASSNRTDLAGANVLTF. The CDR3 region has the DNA TGTGCCAGCAGCAACCGGACAGACTTGGCTGGGGCCAACGTCCTGACTTTC.

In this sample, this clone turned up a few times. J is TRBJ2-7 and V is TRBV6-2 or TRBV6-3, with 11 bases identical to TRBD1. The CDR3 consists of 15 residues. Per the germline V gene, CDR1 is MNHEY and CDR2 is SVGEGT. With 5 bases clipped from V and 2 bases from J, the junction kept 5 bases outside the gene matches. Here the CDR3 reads CASSPPGQGAYEQYF. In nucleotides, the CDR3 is TGTGCCAGCAGTCCGCCGGGACAGGGGGCCTACGAGCAGTACTTC.

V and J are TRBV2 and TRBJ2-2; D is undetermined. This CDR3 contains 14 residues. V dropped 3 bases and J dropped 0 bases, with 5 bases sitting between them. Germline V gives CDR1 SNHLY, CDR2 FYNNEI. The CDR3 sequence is CASSDRTNTGELFF. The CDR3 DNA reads TGTGCCAGCAGTGATCGGACGAACACCGGGGAGCTGTTTTTT.

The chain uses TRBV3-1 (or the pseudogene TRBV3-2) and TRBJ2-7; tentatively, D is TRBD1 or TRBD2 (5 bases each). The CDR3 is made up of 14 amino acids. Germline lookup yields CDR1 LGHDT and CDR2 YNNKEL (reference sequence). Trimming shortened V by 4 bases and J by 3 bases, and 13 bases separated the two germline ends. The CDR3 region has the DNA TGTGCCAGCAGCCCCCGGGACGGCTACTACGAGCAGTACTTC. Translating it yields CASSPRDGYYEQYF.

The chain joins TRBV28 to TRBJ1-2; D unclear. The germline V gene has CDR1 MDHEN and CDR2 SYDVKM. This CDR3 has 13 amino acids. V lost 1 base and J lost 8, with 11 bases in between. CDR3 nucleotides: TGTGCCAGCAGTTTATCCGGGTCGGAGGGCTACACCTTC. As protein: CASSLSGSEGYTF.

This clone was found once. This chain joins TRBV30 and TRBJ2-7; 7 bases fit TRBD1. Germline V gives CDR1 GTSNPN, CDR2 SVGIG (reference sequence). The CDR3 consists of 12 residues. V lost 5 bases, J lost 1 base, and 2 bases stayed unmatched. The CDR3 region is CAWGTVSYEQYF. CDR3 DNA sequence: TGTGCCTGGGGGACAGTATCCTACGAGCAGTACTTC.

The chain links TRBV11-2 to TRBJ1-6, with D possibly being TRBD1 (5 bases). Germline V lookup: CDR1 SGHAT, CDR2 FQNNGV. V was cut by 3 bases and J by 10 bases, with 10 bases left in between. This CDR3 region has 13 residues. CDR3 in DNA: TGTGCCAGCAGCTTTGGGGGGGACTCACCCCTCCACTTT. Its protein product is CASSFGGDSPLHF.

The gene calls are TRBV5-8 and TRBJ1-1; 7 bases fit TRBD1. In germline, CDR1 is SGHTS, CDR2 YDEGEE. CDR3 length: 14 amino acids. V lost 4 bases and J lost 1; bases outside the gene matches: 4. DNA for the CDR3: TGTGCCAGCAGCATATGGACAGGGAACACTGAAGCTTTCTTT. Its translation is CASSIWTGNTEAFF.

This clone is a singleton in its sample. The CDR3 DNA sequence: TGTGCCAGCAGCCCACAGGGAGGGGAAAACATTCAGTACTTC. It is translated as CASSPQGGENIQYF. V usage is TRBV5-4 and J usage is TRBJ2-4, with D perhaps matching TRBD2 (7 bases). The length of the CDR3 is 14 residues. Per germline, CDR1 SGHNT and CDR2 YYREEE (reference sequence). V lost 4 bases, J lost 5 bases, and 13 bases lay in between.

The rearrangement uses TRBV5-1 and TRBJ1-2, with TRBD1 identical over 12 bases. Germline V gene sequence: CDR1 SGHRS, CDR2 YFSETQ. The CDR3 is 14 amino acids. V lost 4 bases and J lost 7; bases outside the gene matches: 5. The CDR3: CASSPGTGGGGYTF. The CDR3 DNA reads TGCGCCAGCAGCCCTGGGACAGGGGGCGGTGGCTACACCTTC. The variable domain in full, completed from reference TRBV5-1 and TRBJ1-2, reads KAGVTQTPRYLIKTRGQQVTLSCSPISGHRSVSWYQQTPGQGLQFLFEYFSETQRNKGNFPGRFSGRQFSNSRSEMNVSTLELGDSALYLCASSPGTGGGGYTFGSGTRLTVV.

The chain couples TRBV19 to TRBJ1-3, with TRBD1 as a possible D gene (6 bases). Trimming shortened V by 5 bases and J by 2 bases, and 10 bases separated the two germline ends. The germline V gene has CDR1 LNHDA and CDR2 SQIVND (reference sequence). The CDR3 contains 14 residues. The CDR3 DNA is TGTGCCAGTAGTCCATACAGGGCTGGAAACACCATATATTTT. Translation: CASSPYRAGNTIYF.

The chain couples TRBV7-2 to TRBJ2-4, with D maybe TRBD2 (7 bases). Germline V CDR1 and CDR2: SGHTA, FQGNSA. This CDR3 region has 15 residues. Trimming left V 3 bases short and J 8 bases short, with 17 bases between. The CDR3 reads CASSFYWGGRDIQYF. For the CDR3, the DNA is TGTGCCAGCAGCTTTTATTGGGGGGGCAGGGACATTCAGTACTTC.